Presented here are 6 T cell receptor beta chains from one specimen sequenced in a study of blood T cell repertoires in COVID-19 (dated by TCRdb to about 2020). To prepare the library, the immunoSEQ multiplex PCR assay was applied. The table was pulled from immuneACCESS by TCRdb, which kept in-frame rearrangements only. Such tables lose some clones; where checked, under half of the loss comes from unresolved V genes, and the rest has no known cause. The sample table records tens of thousands of clones; around nine tenths of these occur just once. The ten biggest clones cover 8.5% of the sample. Material: peripheral blood. These receptors were collected from a human donor in a cohort sampled during active COVID-19.

The rearrangement joins TRBV2 to TRBJ2-7; 7 nucleotides align to TRBD2. V shed 1 base, J shed 3 bases, and the junction held 3 bases outside the gene matches. Germline CDR1 is SNHLY and CDR2 is FYNNEI. The CDR3 consists of 14 residues. This CDR3 reads CASSEVPGGYEQYF. For the CDR3, the DNA is TGTGCCAGCAGTGAAGTCCCGGGAGGCTACGAGCAGTACTTC.

The chain recombines TRBV27 with TRBJ2-7; 7 nucleotides agree with TRBD1. The CDR3 contains 13 residues. The trim removed 6 bases at V and 5 bases at J, leaving 7 bases unmatched. Germline-derived CDR1 and CDR2 are MNHEY and SMNVEV (reference sequence). In DNA, the CDR3 is TGTGCCAGCAGCGAAACAGGGGCCCACGAGCAGTACTTC. The encoded protein is CASSETGAHEQYF.

The gene calls are TRBV6-4 and TRBJ1-2; D gene ambiguous. Trimming stripped 7 bases from V and 5 bases from J, with 14 bases between. Germline CDR1 is MRHNA and CDR2 is SNTAGT. This CDR3 is 13 amino acids long. Here the CDR3 DNA reads TGTGCCAGCAACGGAAAAACAGAGTATGGCTACACCTTC. It is translated as CASNGKTEYGYTF.

Concerning this clone itself: Since no conserved phenylalanine or tryptophan closes the CDR3, a read error is the likely cause. The DNA is omitted, as the CDR3 cannot be located on it reliably, and the CDR3 follows TCRdb's listing. The chain uses TRBV3-1 (or the pseudogene TRBV3-2) and TRBJ2-7; the listed D gene, TRBD2, was not tested against the DNA. From germline, CDR1 is LGHDT and CDR2 YNNKEL (reference sequence). Termini included, the CDR3 measures 14 amino acids. The CDR3 spells CASSQVSSGGPMNL.

In its sample, this clone was seen once. This chain joins TRBV5-4 and TRBJ1-2; TRBD1 agrees at 9 bases. J gave up 1 base and V 4 bases, and 5 bases lay outside the gene matches. CDR3 size: 15 residues. The V gene's germline CDR1 is SGHNT and CDR2 YYREEE (reference sequence). CDR3 nucleotide sequence: TGTGCCAGCAGCAGTGGACAGGGGCGTAACTATGGCTACACCTTC. This encodes CASSSGQGRNYGYTF. The entire variable domain, with the rest obtained from reference TRBV5-4 and TRBJ1-2, is as follows: ETGVTQSPTHLIKTRGQQVTLRCSSQSGHNTVSWYQQALGQGPQFIFQYYREEENGRGNFPPRFSGLQFPNYSSELNVNALELDDSALYLCASSSGQGRNYGYTFGSGTRLTVV.

The CDR3 DNA sequence: TGCGCCAGCAGCCAAGAGTGGGCCTTGAACACTGAAGCTTTCTTT. Protein: CASSQEWALNTEAFF. This rearrangement joins TRBV4-3 to TRBJ1-1; no clear D gene. The CDR3 contains 15 residues. Germline assignment: CDR1 LGHNA and CDR2 YSLEER. Trimming stripped 0 bases from V and 0 bases from J, with 8 bases between.